These 3 T cell receptor beta chains were sequenced from one sample in a study of PD-L1 blockade in urothelial cancer. Sample time point: pretreatment peripheral blood. Assay used: immunoSEQ multiplex PCR; TCRdb lists only in-frame clones, some missing. The profile shows some 66,000 clones, 86% of them singletons. Sequencing was performed on PBMCs, taken around atezolizumab (anti-PD-L1) treatment. Source of these receptors: a man in his fifties or sixties with urothelial cancer.

The V and J genes are TRBV29-1 and TRBJ2-2, with a possible D match to TRBD1 (6 bases). Germline V gives CDR1 SQVTM, CDR2 ANQGSEA. V lost 0 bases and J lost 7, with 12 bases in between. CDR3 length equals 14 residues. The DNA for the CDR3 is TGCAGCGTTGAAGAGGGCAGGGGTATCGGGGAGCTGTTTTTT. Encoded protein: CSVEEGRGIGELFF.

This clone has at least ten counts. J is TRBJ1-2 and V is TRBV5-1; TRBD1 might be the D (6 bases). CDR3 length equals 16 residues. The V gene lost 4 bases and the J gene lost 3 bases, with 19 bases spanning the gap. Germline V gene lookup returns CDR1 SGHRS and CDR2 YFSETQ. The chain's CDR3 is CASSRQRAGADYGYTF. The DNA of the CDR3 is TGCGCCAGCAGCCGACAAAGGGCGGGGGCGGACTATGGCTACACCTTC.

The chain combines TRBV11-2 with TRBJ1-1, with D perhaps TRBD1 (5 bases). V dropped 5 bases and J dropped 1 base, with 17 bases sitting between them. Per the germline V gene, CDR1 is SGHAT and CDR2 is FQNNGV. The CDR3 has 16 amino acids. The CDR3 region is CASSPLPGASNTEAFF. CDR3 nucleotides: TGTGCCAGCAGCCCCCTCCCTGGGGCCTCGAACACTGAAGCTTTCTTT.